This T cell receptor (beta chain) is from a study of control samples from healthy donors and cancer patients. This clone was recorded only once. The assay was immunoSEQ multiplex PCR, and TCRdb's table has in-frame clones only and misses some. Counted here are roughly 120,000 clones, 75% to 90% occurring once; the ten biggest clones make up approximately 1%. Material: PBMCs. The clonotype comes from a woman aged 45-60 years with colorectal cancer.

The CDR3 loop reads CATRRGLADYEQYF. In nucleotides, the CDR3 is TGTGCCACCCGGAGGGGACTAGCGGACTACGAGCAGTACTTC. The rearrangement uses TRBV27 and TRBJ2-7; 11 positions match TRBD2. The germline CDR1 and CDR2 sequences are MNHEY and SMNVEV (reference sequence). V gave up 10 bases and J gave up 3 bases; unmatched junction bases: 8. The CDR3 sequence is 14 residues long.